This T cell receptor (beta chain) was sequenced for a study of TIL therapy for anti-PD-1-resistant metastatic lung cancer. Study in general: Patients then received nivolumab; progressors got lymphodepletion, TIL and IL-2.

Trimming took off 4 bases at V and 6 bases at J, with 12 bases between the two ends. The germline V gene encodes CDR1 LGHNA and CDR2 YSLEER. The CDR3 is 14 amino acids. Sequencing used immunoSEQ v3. Only in-frame clones appear in the TCRdb table, and some are missing; sequencing was by immunoSEQ multiplex PCR. Of about 21,000 clones listed, about 79% were seen once; the top ten hold under 7.5%. As to time point: pre-treatment sample, taken before nivolumab and TIL therapy. Patients were adults with stage 4 NSCLC. The clonotype originates from a person aged 25 to 80 with non-small cell lung cancer. Sequences were derived from blood, sampled at baseline. V is TRBV4-3 and J is TRBJ2-2; D is ambiguous. The CDR3 region is CASSPRVGAGELFF. CDR3 bases: TGCGCCAGCAGCCCAAGGGTTGGGGCCGGGGAGCTGTTTTTT.